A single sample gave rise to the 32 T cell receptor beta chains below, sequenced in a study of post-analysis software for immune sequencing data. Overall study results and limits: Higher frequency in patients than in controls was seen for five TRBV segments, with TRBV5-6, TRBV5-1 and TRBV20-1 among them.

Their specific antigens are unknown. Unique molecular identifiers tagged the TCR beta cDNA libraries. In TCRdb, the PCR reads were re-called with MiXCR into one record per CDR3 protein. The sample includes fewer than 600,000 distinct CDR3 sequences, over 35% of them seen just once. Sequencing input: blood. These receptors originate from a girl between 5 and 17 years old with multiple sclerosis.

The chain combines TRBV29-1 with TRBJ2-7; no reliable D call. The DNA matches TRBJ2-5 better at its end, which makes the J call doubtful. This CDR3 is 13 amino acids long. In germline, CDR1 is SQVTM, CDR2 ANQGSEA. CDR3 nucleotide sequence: TGCAGCGTTGAACGACGGGCTTGGGGGACCCAGTACTTC. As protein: CSVERRAWGTQYF.

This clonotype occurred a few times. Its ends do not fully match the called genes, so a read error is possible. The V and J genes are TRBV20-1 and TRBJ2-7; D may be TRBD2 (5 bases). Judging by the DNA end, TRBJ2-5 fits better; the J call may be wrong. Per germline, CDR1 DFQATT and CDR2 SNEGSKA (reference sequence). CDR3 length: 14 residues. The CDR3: CGARDPRTEETQYF. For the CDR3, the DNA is TGCGGTGCTAGAGATCCCAGGACTGAAGAGACCCAGTACTTC.

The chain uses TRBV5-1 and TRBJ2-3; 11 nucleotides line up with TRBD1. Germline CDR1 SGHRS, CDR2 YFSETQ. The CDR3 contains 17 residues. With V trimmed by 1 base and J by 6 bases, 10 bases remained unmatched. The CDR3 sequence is CASSLSGDRGMWDTQYF. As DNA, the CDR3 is TGCGCCAGCAGCTTGAGTGGGGACAGGGGGATGTGGGATACGCAGTATTTT.

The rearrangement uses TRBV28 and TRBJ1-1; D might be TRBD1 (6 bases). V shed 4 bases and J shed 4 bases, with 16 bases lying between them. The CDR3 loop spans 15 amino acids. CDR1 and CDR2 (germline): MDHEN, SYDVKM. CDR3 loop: CASSSRGDSGTEAFF. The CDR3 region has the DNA TGTGCCAGCAGTTCTAGGGGGGATAGTGGCACTGAAGCTTTCTTT.

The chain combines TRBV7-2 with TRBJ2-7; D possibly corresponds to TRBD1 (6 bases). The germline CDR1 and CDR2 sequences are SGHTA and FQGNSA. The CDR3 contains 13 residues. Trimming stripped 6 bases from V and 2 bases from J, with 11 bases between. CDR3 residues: CASRRDTTYEQYF. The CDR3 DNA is TGTGCCAGCAGGAGGGACACCACCTACGAGCAGTACTTC.

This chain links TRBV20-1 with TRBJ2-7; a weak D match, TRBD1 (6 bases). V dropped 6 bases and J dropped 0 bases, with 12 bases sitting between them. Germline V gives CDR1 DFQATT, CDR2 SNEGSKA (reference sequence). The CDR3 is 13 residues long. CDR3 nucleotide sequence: TGCAGTGCGGATAGGGACACCTCCTACGAGCAGTACTTC. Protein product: CSADRDTSYEQYF.

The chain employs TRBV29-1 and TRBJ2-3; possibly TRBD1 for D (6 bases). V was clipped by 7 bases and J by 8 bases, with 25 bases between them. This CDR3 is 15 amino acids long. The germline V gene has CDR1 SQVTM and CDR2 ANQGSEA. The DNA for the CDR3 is TGCAGCGCCCGCCCTGACCTTCGGGGCAGGGGTACGCAGTATTTT. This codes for CSARPDLRGRGTQYF.

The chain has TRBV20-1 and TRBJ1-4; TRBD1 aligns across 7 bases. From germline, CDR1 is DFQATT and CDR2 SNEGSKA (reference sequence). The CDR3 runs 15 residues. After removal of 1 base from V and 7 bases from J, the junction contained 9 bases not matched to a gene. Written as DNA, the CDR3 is TGCAGTGCTAGAGGGGGTGGACAGGCCTGTGAAAAACTGTTTTTT. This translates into CSARGGGQACEKLFF.

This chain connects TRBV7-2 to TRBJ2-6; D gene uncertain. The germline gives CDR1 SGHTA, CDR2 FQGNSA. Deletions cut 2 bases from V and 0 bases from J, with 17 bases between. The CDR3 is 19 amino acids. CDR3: CASSLSPSPRYSGANVLTF. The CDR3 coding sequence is TGTGCCAGCAGCTTATCGCCGTCACCGCGATACTCTGGGGCCAACGTCCTGACTTTC.

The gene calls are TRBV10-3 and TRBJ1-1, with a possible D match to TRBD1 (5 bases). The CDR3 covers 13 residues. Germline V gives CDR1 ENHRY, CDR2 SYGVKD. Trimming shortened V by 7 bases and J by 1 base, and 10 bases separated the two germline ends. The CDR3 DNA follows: TGTGCCATCATGGGGGGTCAGAACACTGAAGCTTTCTTT. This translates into CAIMGGQNTEAFF.

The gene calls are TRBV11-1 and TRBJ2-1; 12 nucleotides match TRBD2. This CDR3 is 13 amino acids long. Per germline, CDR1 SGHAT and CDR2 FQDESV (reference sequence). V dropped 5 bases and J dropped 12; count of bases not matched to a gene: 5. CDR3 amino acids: CASSPSGRAWQFF. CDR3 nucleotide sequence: TGTGCCAGCAGCCCTAGCGGGAGGGCCTGGCAGTTCTTC.

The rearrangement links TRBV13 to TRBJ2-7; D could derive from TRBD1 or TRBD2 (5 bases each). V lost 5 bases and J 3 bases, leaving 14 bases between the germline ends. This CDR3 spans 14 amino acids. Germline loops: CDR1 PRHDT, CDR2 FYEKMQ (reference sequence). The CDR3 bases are TGTGCCAGCAGCCCACCGGGGCCCTACTACGAGCAGTACTTC. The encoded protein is CASSPPGPYYEQYF. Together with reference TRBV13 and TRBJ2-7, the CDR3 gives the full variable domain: AAGVIQSPRHLIKEKRETATLKCYPIPRHDTVYWYQQGPGQDPQFLISFYEKMQSDKGSIPDRFSAQQFSDYHSELNMSSLELGDSALYFCASSPPGPYYEQYFGPGTRLTVT.

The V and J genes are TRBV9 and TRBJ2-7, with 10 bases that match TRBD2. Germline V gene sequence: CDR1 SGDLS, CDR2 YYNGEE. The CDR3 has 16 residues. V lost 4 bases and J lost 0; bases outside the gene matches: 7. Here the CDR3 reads CASSPTGTSASYEQYF. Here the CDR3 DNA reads TGTGCCAGCAGCCCGACCGGGACTAGCGCCTCCTACGAGCAGTACTTC.

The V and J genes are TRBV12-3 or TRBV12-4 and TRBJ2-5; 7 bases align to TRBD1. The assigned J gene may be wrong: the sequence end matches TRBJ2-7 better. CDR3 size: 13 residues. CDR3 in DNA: TGTGCCAGCAAGGGGGCAGGTGTGGACGAGCAGTACTTC. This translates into CASKGAGVDEQYF.

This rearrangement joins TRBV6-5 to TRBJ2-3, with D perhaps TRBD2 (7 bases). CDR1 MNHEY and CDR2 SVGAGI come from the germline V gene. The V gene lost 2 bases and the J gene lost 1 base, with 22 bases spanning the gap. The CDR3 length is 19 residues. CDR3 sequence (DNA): TGTGCCAGCAGTTACATCCCCGGGACGGGGGGCGCCGGCACAGATACGCAGTATTTT. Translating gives CASSYIPGTGGAGTDTQYF.

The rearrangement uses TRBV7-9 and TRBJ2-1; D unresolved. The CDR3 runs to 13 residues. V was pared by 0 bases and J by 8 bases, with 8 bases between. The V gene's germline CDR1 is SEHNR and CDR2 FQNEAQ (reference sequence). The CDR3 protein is CASSLAVRYEQFF. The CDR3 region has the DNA TGTGCCAGCAGCTTAGCCGTCCGATATGAGCAGTTCTTC. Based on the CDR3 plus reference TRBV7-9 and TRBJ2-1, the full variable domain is DTGVSQNPRHKITKRGQNVTFRCDPISEHNRLYWYRQTLGQGPEFLTYFQNEAQLEKSRLLSDRFSAERPKGSFSTLEIQRTEQGDSAMYLCASSLAVRYEQFFGPGTRLTVL.

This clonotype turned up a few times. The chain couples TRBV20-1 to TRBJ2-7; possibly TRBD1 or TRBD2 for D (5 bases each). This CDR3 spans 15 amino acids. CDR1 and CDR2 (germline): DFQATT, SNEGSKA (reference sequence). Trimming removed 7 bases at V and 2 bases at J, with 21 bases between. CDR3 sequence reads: CSGVGGSGLAYEQYF. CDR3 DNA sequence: TGCAGTGGGGTTGGGGGTTCAGGACTCGCCTACGAGCAGTACTTC.

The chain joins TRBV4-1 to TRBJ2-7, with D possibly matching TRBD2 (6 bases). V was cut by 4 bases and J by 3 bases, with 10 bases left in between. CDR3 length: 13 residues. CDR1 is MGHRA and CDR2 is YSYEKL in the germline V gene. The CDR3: CASSPASDYEQYF. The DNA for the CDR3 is TGCGCCAGCAGCCCCGCTAGCGACTACGAGCAGTACTTC.

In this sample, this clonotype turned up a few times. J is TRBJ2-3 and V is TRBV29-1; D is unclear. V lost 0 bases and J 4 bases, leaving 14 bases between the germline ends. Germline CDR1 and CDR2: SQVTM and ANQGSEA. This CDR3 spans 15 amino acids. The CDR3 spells CSVEDWAGFADTQYF. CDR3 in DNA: TGCAGCGTTGAAGATTGGGCCGGGTTCGCAGATACGCAGTATTTT.

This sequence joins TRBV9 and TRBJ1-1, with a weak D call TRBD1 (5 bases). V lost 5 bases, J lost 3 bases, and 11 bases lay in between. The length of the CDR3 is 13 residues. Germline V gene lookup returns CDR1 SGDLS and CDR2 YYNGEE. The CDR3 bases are TGTGCCAGCAGTCGGGGGGGAGACACTGAAGCTTTCTTT. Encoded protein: CASSRGGDTEAFF.

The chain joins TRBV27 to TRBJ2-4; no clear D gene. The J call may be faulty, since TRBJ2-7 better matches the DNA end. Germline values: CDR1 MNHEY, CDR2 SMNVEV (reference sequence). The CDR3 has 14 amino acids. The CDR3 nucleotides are TGTGCCAGCAGTCGGGTAGGCCTGATCTACGAGCAGTACTTC. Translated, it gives CASSRVGLIYEQYF.

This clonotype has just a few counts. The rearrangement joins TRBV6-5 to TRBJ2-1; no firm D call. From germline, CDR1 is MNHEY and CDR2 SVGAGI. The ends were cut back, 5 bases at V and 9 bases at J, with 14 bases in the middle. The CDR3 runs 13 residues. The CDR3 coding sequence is TGTGCCAGCAGTCCTTCGACTGCCGTTGAGCAGTTCTTC. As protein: CASSPSTAVEQFF.

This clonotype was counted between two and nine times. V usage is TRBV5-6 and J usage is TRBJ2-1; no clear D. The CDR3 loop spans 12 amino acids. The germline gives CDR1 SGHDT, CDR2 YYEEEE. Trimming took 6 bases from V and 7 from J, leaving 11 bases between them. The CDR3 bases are TGTGCCAGCAACCTCGCCGGAAATGAGCAGTTCTTC. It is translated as CASNLAGNEQFF. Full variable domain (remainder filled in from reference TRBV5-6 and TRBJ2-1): DAGVTQSPTHLIKTRGQQVTLRCSPKSGHDTVSWYQQALGQGPQFIFQYYEEEERQRGNFPDRFSGHQFPNYSSELNVNALLLGDSALYLCASNLAGNEQFFGPGTRLTVL.

The CDR3 reads CASSSPGTGSHEQYF. The CDR3 region has the DNA TGTGCCAGCAGCTCCCCCGGGACAGGGTCCCACGAGCAGTACTTC. The chain has TRBV7-9 and TRBJ2-4; 9 nucleotides line up with TRBD1. The end of the DNA aligns better with TRBJ2-7, so the J call may be wrong. CDR1 SEHNR and CDR2 FQNEAQ come from the germline V gene (reference sequence). The CDR3 loop spans 15 amino acids.

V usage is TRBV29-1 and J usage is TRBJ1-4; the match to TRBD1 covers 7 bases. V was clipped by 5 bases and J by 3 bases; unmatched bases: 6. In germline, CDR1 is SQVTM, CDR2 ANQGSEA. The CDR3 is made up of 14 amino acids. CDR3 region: CSVKMGQSNEKLFF. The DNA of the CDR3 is TGCAGCGTTAAGATGGGACAGTCTAATGAAAAACTGTTTTTT. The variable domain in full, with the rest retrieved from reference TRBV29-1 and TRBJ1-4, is SAVISQKPSRDICQRGTSLTIQCQVDSQVTMMFWYRQQPGQSLTLIATANQGSEATYESGFVIDKFPISRPNLTFSTLTVSNMSPEDSSIYLCSVKMGQSNEKLFFGSGTQLSVL.

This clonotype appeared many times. The CDR3 spells CSARDPSVATDTQYF. CDR3 nucleotide sequence: TGCAGTGCTAGAGATCCGTCGGTGGCCACAGATACGCAGTATTTT. The J gene is TRBJ2-3, the V gene TRBV20-1; D is undetermined. Germline CDR1 reads DFQATT; CDR2 reads SNEGSKA (reference sequence). The CDR3 is made up of 15 amino acids. V was cut by 0 bases and J by 2 bases, with 12 bases left in between.

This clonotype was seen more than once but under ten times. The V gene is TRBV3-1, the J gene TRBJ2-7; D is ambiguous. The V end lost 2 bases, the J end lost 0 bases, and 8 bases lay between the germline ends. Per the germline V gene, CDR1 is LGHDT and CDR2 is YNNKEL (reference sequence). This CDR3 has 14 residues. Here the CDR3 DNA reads TGTGCCAGCAGCCAAACGACTGACTCCTACGAGCAGTACTTC. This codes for CASSQTTDSYEQYF.

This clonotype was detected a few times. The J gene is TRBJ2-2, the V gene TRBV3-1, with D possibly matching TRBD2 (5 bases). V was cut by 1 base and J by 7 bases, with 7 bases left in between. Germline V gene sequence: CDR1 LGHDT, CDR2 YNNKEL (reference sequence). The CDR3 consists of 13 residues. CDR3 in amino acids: CASSQGGDGELFF. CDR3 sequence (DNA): TGTGCCAGCAGCCAAGGGGGAGACGGGGAGCTGTTTTTT.

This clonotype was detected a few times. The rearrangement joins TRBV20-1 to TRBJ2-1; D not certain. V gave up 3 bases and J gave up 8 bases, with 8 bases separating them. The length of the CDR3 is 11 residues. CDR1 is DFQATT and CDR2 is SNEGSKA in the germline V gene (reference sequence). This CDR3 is CSASLDDEQFF. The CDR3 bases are TGCAGTGCTAGCCTGGACGATGAGCAGTTCTTC.

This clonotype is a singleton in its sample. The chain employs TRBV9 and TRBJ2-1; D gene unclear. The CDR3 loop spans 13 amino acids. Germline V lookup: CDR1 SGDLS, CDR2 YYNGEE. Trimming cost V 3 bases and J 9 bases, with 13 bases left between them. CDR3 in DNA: TGTGCCAGCAGCGAAACACCCAATGGTGAGCAGTTCTTC. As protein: CASSETPNGEQFF.

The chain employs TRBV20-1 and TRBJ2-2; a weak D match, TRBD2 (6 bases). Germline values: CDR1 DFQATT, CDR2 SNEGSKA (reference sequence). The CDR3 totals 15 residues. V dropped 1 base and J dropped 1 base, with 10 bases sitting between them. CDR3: CSARVRRGNTGELFF. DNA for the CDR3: TGCAGTGCTAGAGTACGGCGGGGGAACACCGGGGAGCTGTTTTTT.

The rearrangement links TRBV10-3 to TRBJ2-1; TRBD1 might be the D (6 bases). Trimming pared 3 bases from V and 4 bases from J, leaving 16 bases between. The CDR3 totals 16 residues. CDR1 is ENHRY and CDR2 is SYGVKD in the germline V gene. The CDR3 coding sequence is TGTGCCATCAGTGAATACTCAGGGGCGGGTTACAATGAGCAGTTCTTC. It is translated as CAISEYSGAGYNEQFF.